The entry below gives a single T cell receptor beta chain sequence along with its context. Original methodology: Amplification of reference gene primers was used by the study to estimate nucleated cell counts. Clones were read by immunoSEQ multiplex PCR, and TCRdb kept only the in-frame ones, dropping some. V, J and clone size are taken as reported in that table, and D and trimming were inferred from the DNA itself. The profile shows 70,000 to 80,000 clones, roughly 80% of them singletons. This entry belongs to a study of blood T cell repertoires in COVID-19. The wider study: Italy, Spain and the United States were the sources of the convalescent and acute COVID-19 samples. PBMCs, B-cell-depleted T cells, or T cells were the source of the cDNA or gDNA that made up the material.

This CDR3 region has 15 residues. The V end lost 6 bases, the J end lost 5 bases, and 17 bases lay between the germline ends. Per the germline V gene, CDR1 is LNHDA and CDR2 is SQIVND (reference sequence). The sample consisted of peripheral blood. The receptor's source is a human donor in a cohort sampled during active COVID-19. The rearrangement links TRBV19 to TRBJ2-1, with D possibly being TRBD2 (6 bases). In DNA form, the CDR3 reads TGTGCCAGTAGAAGTCTCGCGCAGCGGGACAATGAGCAGTTCTTC. This encodes CASRSLAQRDNEQFF.